These 27 T cell receptor beta chains were sequenced from one sample in a study of post-analysis software for immune sequencing data. Antigens of these TCRs are unknown. Regarding the study as a whole: TRBV5-6, TRBV5-1 and TRBV20-1 belonged to a set of a few TRBV segments that were more frequent in patients than controls.

Unique molecular identifiers had been added to the TCR beta cDNA libraries. One entry per CDR3 protein results from TCRdb running MiXCR on the PCR reads. The table records some 690,000 distinct CDR3 sequences, approximately 59% of them present only once. The sequenced sample was blood. These TCRs come from a girl aged 2 to 10 with multiple sclerosis.

This clonotype was seen once. The CDR3 region has the DNA TGTGCCAGCAGTTACTCGGCTAGCGTGGAAGAGACCCAGTACTTC. Translation: CASSYSASVEETQYF. The genes are TRBV6-5 and TRBJ2-5, with a weak D call TRBD2 (6 bases). Germline V lookup: CDR1 MNHEY, CDR2 SVGAGI. V lost 0 bases to trimming and J lost 3 bases, with 11 bases between them. The CDR3 sequence is 15 residues long.

The rearrangement uses TRBV18 and TRBJ1-1, with 9 positions matching TRBD1. Germline CDR1 and CDR2: KGHSH and LQKENI. Losses at the gene ends were 6 bases for V and 6 bases for J; bases not matched to a gene: 11. The CDR3 has 15 amino acids. This CDR3 is CASSWTGEERAEAFF. CDR3 nucleotides: TGTGCCAGCTCTTGGACAGGGGAGGAGAGGGCTGAAGCTTTCTTT.

The count of this clonotype is one. The V and J genes are TRBV5-5 and TRBJ2-7, with TRBD2 matching over 9 bases. The CDR3 length is 17 residues. The V segment lost 0 bases and the J segment 1 base; nucleotides outside the gene matches: 8. CDR1 and CDR2 from the germline V gene are SGHKS and YYEKEE (reference sequence). The CDR3 spells CASSLAKTSGLSYEQYF. The CDR3 nucleotides read TGTGCCAGCAGCTTGGCCAAGACTAGCGGACTATCCTACGAGCAGTACTTC.

V gene TRBV6-2 or TRBV6-3 combines with J gene TRBJ2-5; tentative D call: TRBD1 (5 bases). The CDR3 is 14 residues long. The ends were cut back, 7 bases at V and 4 bases at J, with 16 bases in the middle. CDR1 and CDR2 from the germline V gene are MNHEY and SVGEGT. The CDR3 DNA follows: TGTGCCAGCACACCGCCAGGGCACGTAGAGACCCAGTACTTC. Residues: CASTPPGHVETQYF.

On this clonotype itself: An end of the junction does not agree with germline; a read error may underlie this. V is TRBV9 and J is TRBJ1-2; D unresolved. The germline V gene encodes CDR1 SGDLS and CDR2 YYNGEE. The CDR3 has 15 residues. The CDR3 DNA reads as TGTGCCAGCAGCGTAGTTGCGGACTCCTCCTATGGCCACACCTTC. Translation gives CASSVVADSSYGHTF.

Of note for this clonotype: The junction does not match germline at one end; this may be a read error. The genes are TRBV2 and TRBJ2-5; TRBD1 agrees at 10 bases. CDR3 length equals 14 residues. Germline-derived CDR1 and CDR2 are SNHLY and FYNNEI. CDR3 region: CASSPGTGEETRYF. The CDR3 DNA reads as TGTGCCAGCAGTCCCGGGACAGGGGAAGAGACCCGGTACTTC.

This clonotype has only a few counts. Written as DNA, the CDR3 is TGTGCCAGCAGTCTCCTAGCGGGGGGGTCGTCCAGCACAGATACGCAGTATTTT. Its translation: CASSLLAGGSSSTDTQYF. The V and J genes are TRBV6-2 or TRBV6-3 and TRBJ2-3; 12 bases agree with TRBD2. The CDR3 totals 18 residues. Germline loops: CDR1 MNHEY, CDR2 SVGEGT. V shed 5 bases and J 0 bases; nucleotides not matched to a gene: 9.

The V and J genes are TRBV24-1 and TRBJ1-4, with TRBD1 matching over 7 bases. The CDR3 has 15 amino acids. After removal of 3 bases from V and 5 bases from J, the junction contained 5 bases not matched to a gene. CDR1 is KGHDR and CDR2 is SFDVKD in the germline V gene. CDR3: CATSDPGQENEKLFF. The CDR3 DNA reads TGTGCCACCAGTGATCCAGGACAGGAAAATGAAAAACTGTTTTTT.

This clonotype was found a few times. The gene calls are TRBV24-1 and TRBJ2-5, with 8 bases that match TRBD1. The junction had 8 bases not matched to a gene; V was cut back by 4 bases and J by 5 bases. Per the germline V gene, CDR1 is KGHDR and CDR2 is SFDVKD. The CDR3 totals 15 residues. The CDR3 bases are TGTGCCACCAGTGACAGCCCGGACAGGGCGGAGACCCAGTACTTC. Protein product: CATSDSPDRAETQYF.

The chain joins TRBV5-1 to TRBJ2-1, with D tentatively TRBD2 (5 bases). Per the germline V gene, CDR1 is SGHRS and CDR2 is YFSETQ. V lost 4 bases, J lost 9 bases, and 17 bases lay in between. The CDR3 sequence is 14 residues long. The DNA for the CDR3 is TGCGCCAGCAGCGAGGGAGATGGGCCGACTGAGCAGTTCTTC. Translation gives CASSEGDGPTEQFF.

Only a few counts were recorded for this clonotype. The V and J genes are TRBV5-1 and TRBJ2-1, with 10 positions matching TRBD2. The CDR3 contains 17 residues. Germline trimming cut 0 bases from V and 6 bases from J; bases unmatched to any gene: 9. Looked up from germline, CDR1 is SGHRS and CDR2 is YFSETQ. DNA of the CDR3: TGCGCCAGCAGCTTGGTACCAGCGGGAGGGCTCCTCAATGAGCAGTTCTTC. Encoded protein: CASSLVPAGGLLNEQFF.

CDR3 bases: TGTGCCACCAGCAGAGATCCAATAGAGCTCAATGAGCAGTTCTTC. This sequence encodes CATSRDPIELNEQFF. J is TRBJ2-1 and V is TRBV15; D is ambiguous. V gave up 0 bases and J gave up 6 bases, with 12 bases separating them. Germline CDR1 and CDR2: LNHNV and YYDKDF (reference sequence). CDR3 size: 15 residues.

The CDR3: CASTGGLAEPSDTQYF. For the CDR3, the DNA is TGTGCCAGCACAGGGGGACTAGCGGAGCCCTCAGATACGCAGTATTTT. The chain couples TRBV3-1 to TRBJ2-3; 11 positions agree with TRBD2. The trim removed 7 bases at V and 4 bases at J, leaving 10 bases unmatched. CDR1 is LGHDT, CDR2 YNNKEL, per germline (reference sequence). The CDR3 has 16 residues.

This clonotype showed up just a few times. The chain uses TRBV7-2 and TRBJ1-2; D not certain. The CDR3 is 15 residues long. The V gene lost 1 base and the J gene lost 3 bases, with 12 bases spanning the gap. CDR1 and CDR2 (germline): SGHTA, FQGNSA. CDR3 sequence (DNA): TGTGCCAGCAGCTTAGTGGCAGGAGCAGACTATGGCTACACCTTC. Its translation: CASSLVAGADYGYTF.

The CDR3, as DNA: TGTGCCAGCTCACCTCCGGCGGGGAACGAGCAGTACTTC. This codes for CASSPPAGNEQYF. The chain is built from TRBV18 and TRBJ2-7, with a tentative D call TRBD2 (6 bases). Trimming left V 3 bases short and J 5 bases short, with 11 bases between. Germline V gives CDR1 KGHSH, CDR2 LQKENI. The CDR3 is 13 amino acids.

The chain links TRBV11-2 to TRBJ1-1; D is undetermined. This CDR3 region has 16 residues. CDR1 SGHAT and CDR2 FQNNGV come from the germline V gene. V shed 2 bases and J shed 4 bases, with 17 bases lying between them. This CDR3 is CASSLFSSAGSTEAFF. The CDR3 DNA sequence: TGTGCCAGCAGCTTATTTTCGTCGGCAGGTAGCACTGAAGCTTTCTTT.

The chain combines TRBV6-2 or TRBV6-3 with TRBJ1-5; 7 bases are shared with TRBD1. The trim removed 5 bases at V and 9 bases at J, leaving 10 bases unmatched. This CDR3 is 14 amino acids long. Germline V gene sequence: CDR1 MNHEY, CDR2 SVGEGT. CDR3 amino acids: CASSNRQGLRPQHF. The CDR3 DNA is TGTGCCAGCAGTAACCGACAGGGCCTTAGGCCCCAGCATTTT.

The chain has TRBV9 and TRBJ2-5; D gene unclear. CDR1 is SGDLS and CDR2 is YYNGEE in the germline V gene. V dropped 2 bases and J dropped 11 bases, with 19 bases sitting between them. CDR3 length: 14 residues. This CDR3 is CASSVSFLVNEQYF. CDR3 in DNA: TGTGCCAGCAGCGTTAGCTTTCTAGTCAATGAGCAGTACTTC. Looking up the rest from reference TRBV9 and TRBJ2-5 gives the full variable domain: DSGVTQTPKHLITATGQRVTLRCSPRSGDLSVYWYQQSLDQGLQFLIQYYNGEERAKGNILERFSAQQFPDLHSELNLSSLELGDSALYFCASSVSFLVNEQYFGPGTRLLVL.

The rearrangement links TRBV6-5 to TRBJ1-2, with D uncertain. Germline assignment: CDR1 MNHEY and CDR2 SVGAGI. Trimming cost V 6 bases and J 2 bases, with 13 bases left between them. The CDR3 runs to 14 residues. The CDR3 DNA follows: TGTGCCAGCAGGACATTGGGGAGGAACTATGGCTACACCTTC. Its translation is CASRTLGRNYGYTF.

The chain links TRBV12-3 or TRBV12-4 to TRBJ2-1; no definite D call. V was trimmed by 5 bases and J by 1 base, leaving 18 bases between them. The CDR3 is made up of 17 amino acids. The CDR3 region is CASSETWAVGSYNEQFF. Written as DNA, the CDR3 is TGTGCCAGCAGTGAAACCTGGGCCGTCGGGTCCTACAATGAGCAGTTCTTC.

The chain carries TRBV6-5 and TRBJ2-1, with 11 bases aligning to TRBD2. CDR1 and CDR2 (germline): MNHEY, SVGAGI. This CDR3 comprises 15 residues. J gave up 6 bases and V 0 bases, and 1 base lay outside the gene matches. CDR3: CASSYSTSGINEQFF. The CDR3 DNA follows: TGTGCCAGCAGTTACTCGACTAGCGGGATCAATGAGCAGTTCTTC.

This chain joins TRBV2 and TRBJ2-7; D uncertain. CDR1 is SNHLY, CDR2 FYNNEI, per germline. V lost 4 bases to trimming and J lost 3 bases, with 13 bases between them. The CDR3 loop spans 14 amino acids. As DNA, the CDR3 is TGTGCCAGCAGTGGATGGGTCGAGGACTACGAGCAGTACTTC. It codes for CASSGWVEDYEQYF.

The gene calls are TRBV5-1 and TRBJ2-5; D gene uncertain. This CDR3 region has 15 residues. Trimming took off 4 bases at V and 6 bases at J, with 19 bases between the two ends. In germline, CDR1 is SGHRS, CDR2 YFSETQ. The CDR3 DNA reads as TGCGCCAGCAGCGACGTACGGACCGCCTCTAAGACCCAGTACTTC. The encoded protein is CASSDVRTASKTQYF.

CDR3 in amino acids: CASSPSREGRQYF. The DNA of the CDR3 is TGTGCCAGCAGCCCCAGCCGGGAGGGGAGGCAGTATTTT. The gene calls are TRBV3-1 and TRBJ2-3; 8 bases line up with TRBD2. Germline lookup yields CDR1 LGHDT and CDR2 YNNKEL (reference sequence). The ends lost 4 bases at V and 11 bases at J; junction bases unmatched: 8. The CDR3 covers 13 residues.

This rearrangement joins TRBV12-3 or TRBV12-4 to TRBJ1-2, with TRBD1 identical over 12 bases. The CDR3 has 17 residues. After removal of 1 base from V and 8 bases from J, the junction contained 11 bases not matched to a gene. CDR3 coding DNA: TGTGCCAGCAGTTTAGTCCCCACGGGACAGGGGGCTTTAGGCTACACCTTC. This translates into CASSLVPTGQGALGYTF.

CDR3 nucleotide sequence: TGTGCCAGCAGTCCGTGGGGGGTGAGAGAGACCCAGTACTTC. Translating it yields CASSPWGVRETQYF. The J gene is TRBJ2-5, the V gene TRBV12-3 or TRBV12-4, with D possibly being TRBD2 (6 bases). CDR3 length equals 14 residues. V dropped 5 bases and J dropped 4 bases, with 14 bases sitting between them.

J is TRBJ2-7 and V is TRBV28; D perhaps matches TRBD1 (5 bases). The DNA end is a closer match to TRBJ2-4, so the J assignment may be wrong. The CDR3 sequence is 16 residues long. The V gene's germline CDR1 is MDHEN and CDR2 SYDVKM. CDR3 residues: CASSSRLTETWDIQYF. The CDR3 DNA reads TGTGCCAGCAGTTCCCGTCTGACAGAGACTTGGGACATTCAGTACTTC.